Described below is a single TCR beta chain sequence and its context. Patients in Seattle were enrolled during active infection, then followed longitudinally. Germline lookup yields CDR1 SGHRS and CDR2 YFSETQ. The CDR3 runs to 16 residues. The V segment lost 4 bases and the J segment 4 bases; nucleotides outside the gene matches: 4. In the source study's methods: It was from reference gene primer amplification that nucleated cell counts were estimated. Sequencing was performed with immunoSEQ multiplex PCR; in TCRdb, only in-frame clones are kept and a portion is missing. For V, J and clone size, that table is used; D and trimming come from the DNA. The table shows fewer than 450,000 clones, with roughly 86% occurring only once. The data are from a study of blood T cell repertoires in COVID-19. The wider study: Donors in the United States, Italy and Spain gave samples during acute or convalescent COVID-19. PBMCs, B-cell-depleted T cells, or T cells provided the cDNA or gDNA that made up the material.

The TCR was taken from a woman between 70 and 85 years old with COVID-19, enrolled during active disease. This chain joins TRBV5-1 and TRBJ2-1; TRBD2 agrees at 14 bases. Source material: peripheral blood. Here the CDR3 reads CASSRTSGGSYNEQFF. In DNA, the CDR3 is TGCGCCAGCAGCCGGACTAGCGGGGGGTCATACAATGAGCAGTTCTTC.